These 8 T cell receptor beta chains were sequenced from one sample in a study of T cells after yellow fever vaccination. Using its own MiXCR run on the 5' RACE reads, TCRdb lists one record per CDR3 protein. The table lists hundreds of thousands of distinct CDR3 sequences, around 4.9% of them singletons. The input for sequencing was CD4+ T cells sorted from PBMCs, taken on the day of the yellow fever booster vaccination. All receptors derive from a young man who received the YFV17D yellow fever vaccine.

This clonotype was counted at least ten times. V gene TRBV4-3 combines with J gene TRBJ2-4; D not resolved. This CDR3 comprises 13 residues. Trimming shortened V by 5 bases and J by 4 bases, and 9 bases separated the two germline ends. Germline V CDR1 and CDR2: LGHNA, YSLEER. The CDR3 nucleotides read TGCGCCAGCAGCGAGTCGGTGAAAAACATTCAGTACTTC. The encoded protein is CASSESVKNIQYF.

The chain employs TRBV5-6 and TRBJ2-1; 11 bases fit TRBD1. The trim removed 0 bases at V and 9 bases at J, leaving 5 bases unmatched. Looked up from germline, CDR1 is SGHDT and CDR2 is YYEEEE. The CDR3 contains 15 residues. The CDR3 region has the DNA TGTGCCAGCAGCTTGGTAGGACAGGGGGCTAGTGAGCAGTTCTTC. Translated, it gives CASSLVGQGASEQFF.

The chain is built from TRBV7-2 and TRBJ2-1; D possibly corresponds to TRBD1 (6 bases). The germline V and J ends were trimmed by 3 bases and 5 bases, with 14 bases remaining between them. Per the germline V gene, CDR1 is SGHTA and CDR2 is FQGNSA. This CDR3 has 15 amino acids. The CDR3 here is CASSLSRDTNNEQFF. The CDR3 nucleotides are TGTGCCAGCAGCTTGTCCCGGGACACCAACAATGAGCAGTTCTTC.

The genes are TRBV10-3 and TRBJ2-3; D is possibly TRBD2 (6 bases). Germline V CDR1 and CDR2: ENHRY, SYGVKD. There are 16 residues in the CDR3. Trimming removed 0 bases at V and 0 bases at J, with 10 bases between. CDR3 sequence: CAISESWGRSTDTQYF. The DNA for the CDR3 is TGTGCCATCAGTGAGTCTTGGGGGAGGAGCACAGATACGCAGTATTTT.

This clonotype was observed many times. The J gene is TRBJ2-5, the V gene TRBV5-1; TRBD2 matches 7 bases. Germline V CDR1 and CDR2: SGHRS, YFSETQ. J lost 1 base, V lost 5 bases, and 11 bases had no gene match. The CDR3 covers 16 residues. For the CDR3, the DNA is TGCGCCAGCAGGTTAAACGGCGGGGGAACCCAAGAGACCCAGTACTTC. It specifies CASRLNGGGTQETQYF.

This clonotype came up many times. The V and J genes are TRBV5-1 and TRBJ1-6; D ambiguous. In germline, CDR1 is SGHRS, CDR2 YFSETQ. V shed 0 bases and J shed 7 bases, with 11 bases lying between them. The CDR3 covers 15 residues. As DNA, the CDR3 is TGCGCCAGCAGCTTGGTCTCTCCGGGAAATTCACCCCTCCACTTT. This gives the protein CASSLVSPGNSPLHF.

This clonotype turned up a few times. The chain is built from TRBV10-2 and TRBJ2-4; the D call may be TRBD1 or TRBD2 (5 bases each). Germline CDR1 WSHSY, CDR2 SAAADI. This CDR3 spans 14 amino acids. V lost 5 bases and J 6 bases, leaving 14 bases between the germline ends. DNA for the CDR3: TGCGCCAGCAGTCACGGACGGGGCTCAAACATTCAGTACTTC. Protein: CASSHGRGSNIQYF.

The rearrangement links TRBV19 to TRBJ1-1, with D uncertain. The CDR3 has 12 residues. Trimming pared 6 bases from V and 10 bases from J, leaving 15 bases between. Looked up from germline, CDR1 is LNHDA and CDR2 is SQIVND (reference sequence). In DNA form, the CDR3 reads TGTGCCAGTAGCCCAATGGAGATCGCAGCTTTCTTT. Translation: CASSPMEIAAFF.